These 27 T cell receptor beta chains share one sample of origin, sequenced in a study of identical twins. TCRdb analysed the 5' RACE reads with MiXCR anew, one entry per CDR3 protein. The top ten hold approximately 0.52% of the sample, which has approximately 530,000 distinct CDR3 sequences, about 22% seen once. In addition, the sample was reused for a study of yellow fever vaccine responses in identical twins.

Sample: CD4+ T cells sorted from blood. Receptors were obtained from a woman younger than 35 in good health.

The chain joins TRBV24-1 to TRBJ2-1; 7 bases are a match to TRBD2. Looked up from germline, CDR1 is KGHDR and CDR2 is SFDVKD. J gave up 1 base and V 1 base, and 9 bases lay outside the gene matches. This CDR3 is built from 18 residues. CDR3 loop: CATSDLNSASGSYNEQFF. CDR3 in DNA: TGTGCCACCAGTGATTTAAATAGCGCTAGCGGTTCCTACAATGAGCAGTTCTTC.

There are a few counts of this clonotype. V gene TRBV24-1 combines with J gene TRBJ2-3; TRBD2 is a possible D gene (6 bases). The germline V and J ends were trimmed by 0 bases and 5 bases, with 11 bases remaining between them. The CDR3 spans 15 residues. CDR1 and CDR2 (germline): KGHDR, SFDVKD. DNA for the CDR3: TGTGCCACCAGTGATTTGTCTAGCGCAGGAGATACGCAGTATTTT. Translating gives CATSDLSSAGDTQYF.

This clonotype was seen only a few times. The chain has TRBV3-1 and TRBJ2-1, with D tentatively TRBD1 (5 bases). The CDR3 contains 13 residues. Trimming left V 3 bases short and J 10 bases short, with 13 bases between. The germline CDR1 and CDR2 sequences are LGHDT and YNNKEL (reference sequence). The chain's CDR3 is CASSHSERGEQFF. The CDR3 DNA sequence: TGTGCCAGCAGCCATTCCGAAAGGGGAGAGCAGTTCTTC.

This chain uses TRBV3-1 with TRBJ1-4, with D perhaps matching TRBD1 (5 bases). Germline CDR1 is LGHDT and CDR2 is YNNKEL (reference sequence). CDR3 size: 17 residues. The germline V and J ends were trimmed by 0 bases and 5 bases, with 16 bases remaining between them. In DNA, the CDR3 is TGTGCCAGCAGCCAAGATAATAGGGGACTGTTAAATGAAAAACTGTTTTTT. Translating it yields CASSQDNRGLLNEKLFF.

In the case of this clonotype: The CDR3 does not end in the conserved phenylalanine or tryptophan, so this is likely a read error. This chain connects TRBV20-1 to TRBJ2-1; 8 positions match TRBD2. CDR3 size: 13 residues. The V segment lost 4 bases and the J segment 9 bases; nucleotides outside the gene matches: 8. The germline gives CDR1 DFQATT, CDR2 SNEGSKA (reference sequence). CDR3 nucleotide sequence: TGCAGTGCTATCCGGACTAGCCAGTCTGAGCAGTTCTTA. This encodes CSAIRTSQSEQFL.

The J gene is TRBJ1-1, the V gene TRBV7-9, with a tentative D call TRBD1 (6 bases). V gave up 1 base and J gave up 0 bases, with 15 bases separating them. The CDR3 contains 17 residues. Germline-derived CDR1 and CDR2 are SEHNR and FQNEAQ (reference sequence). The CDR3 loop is CASSLGGQRLMNTEAFF. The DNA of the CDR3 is TGTGCCAGCAGCTTAGGGGGGCAGAGGCTTATGAACACTGAAGCTTTCTTT.

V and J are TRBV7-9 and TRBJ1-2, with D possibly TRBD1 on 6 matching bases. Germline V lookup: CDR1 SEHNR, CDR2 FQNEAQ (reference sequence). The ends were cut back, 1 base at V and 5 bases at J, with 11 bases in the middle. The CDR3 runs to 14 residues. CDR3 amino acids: CASSLGGQTYGYTF. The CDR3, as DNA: TGTGCCAGCAGCTTAGGGGGACAAACATATGGCTACACCTTC.

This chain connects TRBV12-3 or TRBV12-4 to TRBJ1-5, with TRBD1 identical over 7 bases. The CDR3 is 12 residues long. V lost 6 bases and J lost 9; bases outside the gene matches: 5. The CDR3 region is CASSYRTGPQHF. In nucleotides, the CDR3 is TGTGCCAGCAGCTACCGGACAGGGCCCCAGCATTTT.

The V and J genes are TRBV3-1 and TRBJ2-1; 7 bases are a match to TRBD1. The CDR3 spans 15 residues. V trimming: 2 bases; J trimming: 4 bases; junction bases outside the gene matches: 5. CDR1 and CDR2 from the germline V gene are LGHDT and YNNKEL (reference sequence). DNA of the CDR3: TGTGCCAGCAGCCAACCCCGGGACAGATACAATGAGCAGTTCTTC. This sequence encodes CASSQPRDRYNEQFF.

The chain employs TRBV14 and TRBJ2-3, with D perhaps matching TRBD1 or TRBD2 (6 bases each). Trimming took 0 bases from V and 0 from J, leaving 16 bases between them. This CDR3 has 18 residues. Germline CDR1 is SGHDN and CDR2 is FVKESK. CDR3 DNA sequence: TGTGCCAGCAGCCAAGATTTGTGGGGGGCCGAGAGCACAGATACGCAGTATTTT. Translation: CASSQDLWGAESTDTQYF.

The chain's CDR3 is CASTKIPLATEAFF. The CDR3 nucleotides are TGTGCCAGCACCAAAATTCCCCTCGCGACTGAAGCTTTCTTT. V and J are TRBV12-3 or TRBV12-4 and TRBJ1-1; unclear D gene. The CDR3 runs to 14 residues. The V gene lost 7 bases and the J gene lost 5 bases, with 17 bases spanning the gap.

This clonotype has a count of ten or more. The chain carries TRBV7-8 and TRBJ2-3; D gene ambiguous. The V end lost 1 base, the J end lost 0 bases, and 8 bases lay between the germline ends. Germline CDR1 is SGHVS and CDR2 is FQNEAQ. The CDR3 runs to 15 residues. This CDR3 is CASSLDATSTDTQYF. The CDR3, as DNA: TGTGCCAGCAGCTTAGATGCGACTAGCACAGATACGCAGTATTTT.

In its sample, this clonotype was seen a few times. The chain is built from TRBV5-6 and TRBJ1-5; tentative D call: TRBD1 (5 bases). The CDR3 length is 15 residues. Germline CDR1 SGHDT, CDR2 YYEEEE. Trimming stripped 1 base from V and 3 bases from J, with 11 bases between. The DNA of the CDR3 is TGTGCCAGCAGCTTGTACCAACAGGCCAATCAGCCCCAGCATTTT. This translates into CASSLYQQANQPQHF.

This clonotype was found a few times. DNA for the CDR3: TGTGCCAGCAGCCAAGAAACTAGCGGAAAGACCCAGTACTTC. It specifies CASSQETSGKTQYF. V is TRBV3-1 and J is TRBJ2-5; TRBD2 matches at 8 bases. CDR1 LGHDT and CDR2 YNNKEL come from the germline V gene (reference sequence). This CDR3 is built from 14 residues. The V segment lost 0 bases and the J segment 6 bases; nucleotides outside the gene matches: 3.

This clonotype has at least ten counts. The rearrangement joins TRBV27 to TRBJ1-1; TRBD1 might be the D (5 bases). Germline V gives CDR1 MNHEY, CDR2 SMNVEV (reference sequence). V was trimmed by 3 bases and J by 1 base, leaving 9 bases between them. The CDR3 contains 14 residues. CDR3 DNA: TGTGCCAGCAGTTTGAGGGGATCGAACACTGAAGCTTTCTTT. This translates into CASSLRGSNTEAFF.

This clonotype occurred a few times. The CDR3: CASSKLTRGKENEQFF. DNA of the CDR3: TGTGCCAGCAGCAAGTTGACCCGAGGCAAGGAAAATGAGCAGTTCTTC. The rearrangement links TRBV6-1 to TRBJ2-1; D is unclear. The CDR3 totals 16 residues. Germline V gene lookup returns CDR1 MNHNS and CDR2 SASEGT. V dropped 6 bases and J dropped 7 bases, with 22 bases sitting between them.

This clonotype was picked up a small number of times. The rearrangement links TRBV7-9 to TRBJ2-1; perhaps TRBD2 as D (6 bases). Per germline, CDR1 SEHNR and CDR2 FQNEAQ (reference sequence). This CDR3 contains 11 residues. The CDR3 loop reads CALHGGSEQFF. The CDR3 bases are TGTGCTCTCCACGGGGGTAGTGAGCAGTTCTTC.

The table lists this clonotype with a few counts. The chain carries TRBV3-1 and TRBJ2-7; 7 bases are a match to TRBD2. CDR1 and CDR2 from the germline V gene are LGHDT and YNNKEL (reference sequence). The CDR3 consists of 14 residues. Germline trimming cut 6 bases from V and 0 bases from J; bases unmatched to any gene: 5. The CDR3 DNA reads TGTGCCAGCAGTACTAGCGTGAGCTCCTACGAGCAGTACTTC. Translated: CASSTSVSSYEQYF.

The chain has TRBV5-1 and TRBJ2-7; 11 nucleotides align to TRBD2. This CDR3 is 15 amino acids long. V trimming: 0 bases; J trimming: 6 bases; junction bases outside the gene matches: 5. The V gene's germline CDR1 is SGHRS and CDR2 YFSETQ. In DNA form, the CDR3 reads TGCGCCAGCAGCTTGGTGGTAGCGGGAGGGAGCGAGCAGTACTTC. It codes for CASSLVVAGGSEQYF.

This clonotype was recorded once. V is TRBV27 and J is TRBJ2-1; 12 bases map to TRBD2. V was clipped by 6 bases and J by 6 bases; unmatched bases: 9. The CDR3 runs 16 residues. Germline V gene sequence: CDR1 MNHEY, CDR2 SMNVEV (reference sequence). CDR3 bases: TGTGCCAGCAGCCTAATAGGACTAGCGGGGCGCAATGAGCAGTTCTTC. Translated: CASSLIGLAGRNEQFF.

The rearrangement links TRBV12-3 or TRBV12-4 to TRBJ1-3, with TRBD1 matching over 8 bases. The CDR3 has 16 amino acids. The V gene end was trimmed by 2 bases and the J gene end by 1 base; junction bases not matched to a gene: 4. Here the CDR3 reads CASSLQGARSGNTIYF. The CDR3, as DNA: TGTGCCAGCAGTTTACAGGGGGCCAGGTCTGGAAACACCATATATTTT.

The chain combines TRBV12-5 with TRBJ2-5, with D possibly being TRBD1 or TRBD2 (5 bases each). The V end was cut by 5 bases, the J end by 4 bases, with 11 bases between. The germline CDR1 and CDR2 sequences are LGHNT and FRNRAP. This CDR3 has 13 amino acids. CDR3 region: CASGLGAGETQYF. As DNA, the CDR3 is TGTGCTAGTGGTCTTGGGGCGGGAGAGACCCAGTACTTC.

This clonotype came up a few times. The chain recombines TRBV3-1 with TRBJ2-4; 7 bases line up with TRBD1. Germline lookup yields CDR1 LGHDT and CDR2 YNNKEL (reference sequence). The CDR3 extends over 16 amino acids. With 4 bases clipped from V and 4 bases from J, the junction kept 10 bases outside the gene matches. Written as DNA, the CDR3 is TGTGCCAGCAGCCTAGACCCCGGGACAGATAAAAACATTCAGTACTTC. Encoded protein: CASSLDPGTDKNIQYF.

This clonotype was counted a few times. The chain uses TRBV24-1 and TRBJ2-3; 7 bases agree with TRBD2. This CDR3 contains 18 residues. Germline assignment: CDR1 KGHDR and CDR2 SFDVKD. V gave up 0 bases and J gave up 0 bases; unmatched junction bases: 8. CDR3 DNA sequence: TGTGCCACCAGTGATTTGGTCGGGACTATCGCTAGCACAGATACGCAGTATTTT. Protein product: CATSDLVGTIASTDTQYF.

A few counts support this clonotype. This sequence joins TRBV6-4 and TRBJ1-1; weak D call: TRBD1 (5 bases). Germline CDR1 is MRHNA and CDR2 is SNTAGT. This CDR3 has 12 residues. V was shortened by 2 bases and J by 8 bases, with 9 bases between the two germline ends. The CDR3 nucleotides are TGTGCCAGCAGTGACCAGGCAGGGGAAGCTTTCTTT. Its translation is CASSDQAGEAFF.

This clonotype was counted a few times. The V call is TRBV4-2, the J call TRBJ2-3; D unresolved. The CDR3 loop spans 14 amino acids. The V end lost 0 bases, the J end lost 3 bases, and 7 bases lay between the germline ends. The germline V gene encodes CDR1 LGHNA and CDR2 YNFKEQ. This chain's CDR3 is CASSQDQKTDTQYF. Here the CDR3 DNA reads TGTGCCAGCAGCCAAGATCAGAAGACAGATACGCAGTATTTT.

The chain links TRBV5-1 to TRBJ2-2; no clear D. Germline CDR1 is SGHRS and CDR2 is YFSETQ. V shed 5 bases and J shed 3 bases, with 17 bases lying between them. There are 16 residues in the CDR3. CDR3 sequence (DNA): TGCGCCAGCAGTCTATCTGGGGTAAAGTACACCGGGGAGCTGTTTTTT. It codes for CASSLSGVKYTGELFF.